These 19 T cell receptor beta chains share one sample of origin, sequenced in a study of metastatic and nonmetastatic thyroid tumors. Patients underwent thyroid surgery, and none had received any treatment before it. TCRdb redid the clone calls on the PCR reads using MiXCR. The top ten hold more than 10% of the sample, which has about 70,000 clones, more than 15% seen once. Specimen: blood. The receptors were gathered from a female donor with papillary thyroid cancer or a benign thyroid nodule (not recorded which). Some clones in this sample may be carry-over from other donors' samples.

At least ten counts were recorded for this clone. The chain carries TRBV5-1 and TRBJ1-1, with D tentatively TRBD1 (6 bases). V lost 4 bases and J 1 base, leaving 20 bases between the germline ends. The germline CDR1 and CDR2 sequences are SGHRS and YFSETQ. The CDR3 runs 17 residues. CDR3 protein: CASSPRRQEGWNTEAFF. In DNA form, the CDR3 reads TGCGCCAGCAGCCCACGAAGACAGGAGGGATGGAACACTGAAGCTTTCTTT.

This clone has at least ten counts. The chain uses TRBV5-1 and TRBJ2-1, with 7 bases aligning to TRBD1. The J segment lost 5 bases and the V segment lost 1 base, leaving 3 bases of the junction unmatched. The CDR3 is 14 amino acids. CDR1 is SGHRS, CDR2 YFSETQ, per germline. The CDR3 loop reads CASSLTGDNNEQFF. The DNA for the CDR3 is TGCGCCAGCAGCTTGACAGGGGACAACAATGAGCAGTTCTTC. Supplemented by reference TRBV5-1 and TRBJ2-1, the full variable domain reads KAGVTQTPRYLIKTRGQQVTLSCSPISGHRSVSWYQQTPGQGLQFLFEYFSETQRNKGNFPGRFSGRQFSNSRSEMNVSTLELGDSALYLCASSLTGDNNEQFFGPGTRLTVL.

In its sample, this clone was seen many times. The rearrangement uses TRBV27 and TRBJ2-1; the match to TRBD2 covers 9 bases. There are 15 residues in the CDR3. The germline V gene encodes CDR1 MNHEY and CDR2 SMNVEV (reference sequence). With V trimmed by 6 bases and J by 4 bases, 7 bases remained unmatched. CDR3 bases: TGTGCCAGCAGCCGTACTAGCGGGTGGTACAATGAGCAGTTCTTC. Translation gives CASSRTSGWYNEQFF.

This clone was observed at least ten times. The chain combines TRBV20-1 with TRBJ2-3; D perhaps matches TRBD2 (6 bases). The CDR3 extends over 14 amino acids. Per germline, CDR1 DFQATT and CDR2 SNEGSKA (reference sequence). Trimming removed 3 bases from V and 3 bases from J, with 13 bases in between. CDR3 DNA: TGCAGTGCTAGTGCTAGGAGGGGTACAGATACGCAGTATTTT. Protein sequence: CSASARRGTDTQYF.

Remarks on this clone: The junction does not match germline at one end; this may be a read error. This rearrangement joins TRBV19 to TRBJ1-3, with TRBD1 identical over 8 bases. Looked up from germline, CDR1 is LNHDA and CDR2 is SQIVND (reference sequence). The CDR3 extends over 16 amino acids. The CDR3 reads CASNDPGQDSVNTIYF. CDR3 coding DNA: TGTGCCAGTAATGACCCGGGACAGGACTCTGTAAACACCATATATTTT.

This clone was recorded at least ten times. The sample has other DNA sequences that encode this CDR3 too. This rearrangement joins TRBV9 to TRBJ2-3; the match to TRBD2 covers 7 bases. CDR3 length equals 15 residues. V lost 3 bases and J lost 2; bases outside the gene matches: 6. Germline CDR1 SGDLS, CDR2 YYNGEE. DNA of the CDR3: TGTGCCAGCAGCGGCCGGGAGGAACTCACAGATACGCAGTATTTT. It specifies CASSGREELTDTQYF.

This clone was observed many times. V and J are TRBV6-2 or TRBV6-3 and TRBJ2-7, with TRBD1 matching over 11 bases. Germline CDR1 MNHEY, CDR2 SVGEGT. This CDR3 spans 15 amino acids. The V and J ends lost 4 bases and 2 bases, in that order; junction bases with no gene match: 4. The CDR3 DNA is TGTGCCAGCAGTTCCGAGGGACAGGGGGCCTACGAGCAGTACTTC. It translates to CASSSEGQGAYEQYF.

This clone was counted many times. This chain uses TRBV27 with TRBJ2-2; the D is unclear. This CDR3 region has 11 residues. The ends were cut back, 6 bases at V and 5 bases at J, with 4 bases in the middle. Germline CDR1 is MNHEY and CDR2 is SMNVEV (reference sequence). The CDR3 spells CASRDTGELFF. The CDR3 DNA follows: TGTGCCAGCAGGGATACCGGGGAGCTGTTTTTT.

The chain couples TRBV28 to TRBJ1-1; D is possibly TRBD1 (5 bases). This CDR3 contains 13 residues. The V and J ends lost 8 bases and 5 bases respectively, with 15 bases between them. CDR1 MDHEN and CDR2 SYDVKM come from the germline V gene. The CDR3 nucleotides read TGTGCCAGCCTGCCGGGGCATAGGACTGAAGCTTTCTTT. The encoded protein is CASLPGHRTEAFF.

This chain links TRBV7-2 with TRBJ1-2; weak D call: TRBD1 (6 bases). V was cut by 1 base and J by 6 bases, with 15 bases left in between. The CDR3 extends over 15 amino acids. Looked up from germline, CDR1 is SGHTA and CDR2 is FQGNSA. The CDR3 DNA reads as TGTGCCAGCAGCTTAGTAAACAGGGATTTCGATGGCTACACCTTC. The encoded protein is CASSLVNRDFDGYTF.

CDR3 amino acids: CAWNLLWGRNTEAFF. The CDR3 DNA reads as TGTGCCTGGAATCTCCTGTGGGGTAGGAACACTGAAGCTTTCTTT. The chain recombines TRBV30 with TRBJ1-1; D unresolved. Germline CDR1 is GTSNPN and CDR2 is SVGIG (reference sequence). V shed 4 bases and J shed 1 base, with 16 bases lying between them. The CDR3 extends over 15 amino acids.

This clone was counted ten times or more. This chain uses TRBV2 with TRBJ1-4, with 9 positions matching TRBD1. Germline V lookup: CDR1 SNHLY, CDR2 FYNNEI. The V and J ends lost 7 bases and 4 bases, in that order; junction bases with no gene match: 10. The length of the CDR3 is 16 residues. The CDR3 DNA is TGTGCCAGCACCCGGACAGGGGTAGGGTTTAATGAAAAACTGTTTTTT. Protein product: CASTRTGVGFNEKLFF.

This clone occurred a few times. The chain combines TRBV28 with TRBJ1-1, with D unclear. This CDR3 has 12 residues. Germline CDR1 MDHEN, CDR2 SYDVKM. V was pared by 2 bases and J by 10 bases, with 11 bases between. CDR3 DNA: TGTGCCAGCAGTTTAGGGTGGGTTGGAGCTTTCTTT. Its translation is CASSLGWVGAFF.

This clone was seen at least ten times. CDR3 nucleotide sequence: TGTGCCAGCAGTCCCGACAGAAATCAGCCCCAGCATTTT. It translates to CASSPDRNQPQHF. This chain joins TRBV6-1 and TRBJ1-5; possible D gene TRBD1, 5 bases. CDR1 is MNHNS and CDR2 is SASEGT in the germline V gene. The CDR3 loop spans 13 amino acids. V lost 5 bases, J lost 4 bases, and 9 bases lay in between.

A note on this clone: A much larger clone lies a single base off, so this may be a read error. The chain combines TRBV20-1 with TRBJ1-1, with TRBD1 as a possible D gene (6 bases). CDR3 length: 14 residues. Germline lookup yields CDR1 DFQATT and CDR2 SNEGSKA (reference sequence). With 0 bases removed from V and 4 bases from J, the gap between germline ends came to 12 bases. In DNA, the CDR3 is TGCAGTGCTAGAGACGAACAGGGCAGCACTGAAGCTTTCTTT. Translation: CSARDEQGSTEAFF.

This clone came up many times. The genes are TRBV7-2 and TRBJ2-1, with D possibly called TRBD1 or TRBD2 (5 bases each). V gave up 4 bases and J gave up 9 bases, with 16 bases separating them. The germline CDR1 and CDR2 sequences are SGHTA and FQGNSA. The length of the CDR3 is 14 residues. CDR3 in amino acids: CASSSGRFVGEQFF. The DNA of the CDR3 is TGTGCCAGCAGCTCGGGACGGTTCGTTGGTGAGCAGTTCTTC.

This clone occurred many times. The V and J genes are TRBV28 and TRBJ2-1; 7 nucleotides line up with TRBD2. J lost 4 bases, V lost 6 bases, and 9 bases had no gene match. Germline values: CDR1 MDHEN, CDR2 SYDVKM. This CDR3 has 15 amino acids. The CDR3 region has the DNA TGTGCCAGCAGCCGTACTAGCGACCAGTACAATGAGCAGTTCTTC. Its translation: CASSRTSDQYNEQFF.

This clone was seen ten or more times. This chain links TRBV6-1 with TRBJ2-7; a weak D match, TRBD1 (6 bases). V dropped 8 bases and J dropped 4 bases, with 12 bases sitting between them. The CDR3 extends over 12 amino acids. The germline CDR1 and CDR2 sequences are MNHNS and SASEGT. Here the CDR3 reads CASLTTGYEQYF. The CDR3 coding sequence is TGTGCCAGCCTCACGACAGGTTACGAGCAGTACTTC.

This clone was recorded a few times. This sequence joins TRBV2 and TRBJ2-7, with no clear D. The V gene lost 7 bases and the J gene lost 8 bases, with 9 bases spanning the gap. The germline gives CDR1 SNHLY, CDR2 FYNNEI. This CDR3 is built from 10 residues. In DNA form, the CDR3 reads TGTGCCAGCATTCCAGACCAGCAGTACTTC. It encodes CASIPDQQYF.